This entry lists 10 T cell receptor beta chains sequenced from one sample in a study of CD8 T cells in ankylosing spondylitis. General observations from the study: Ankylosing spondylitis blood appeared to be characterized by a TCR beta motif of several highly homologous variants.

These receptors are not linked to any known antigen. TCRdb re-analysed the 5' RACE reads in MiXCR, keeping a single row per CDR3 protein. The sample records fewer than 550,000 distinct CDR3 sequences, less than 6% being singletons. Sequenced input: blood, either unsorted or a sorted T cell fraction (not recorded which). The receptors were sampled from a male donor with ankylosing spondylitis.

Written as DNA, the CDR3 is TGCAGCGTTGTGGAGGCCCTGAGGGGGAAACTGTTTTTT. This encodes CSVVEALRGKLFF. The rearrangement joins TRBV29-1 to TRBJ1-4; weak D call: TRBD1 (6 bases). Trimming removed 4 bases at V and 11 bases at J, with 17 bases between. The CDR3 runs 13 residues. The germline CDR1 and CDR2 sequences are SQVTM and ANQGSEA. Together with reference TRBV29-1 and TRBJ1-4, the CDR3 gives the full variable domain: SAVISQKPSRDICQRGTSLTIQCQVDSQVTMMFWYRQQPGQSLTLIATANQGSEATYESGFVIDKFPISRPNLTFSTLTVSNMSPEDSSIYLCSVVEALRGKLFFGSGTQLSVL.

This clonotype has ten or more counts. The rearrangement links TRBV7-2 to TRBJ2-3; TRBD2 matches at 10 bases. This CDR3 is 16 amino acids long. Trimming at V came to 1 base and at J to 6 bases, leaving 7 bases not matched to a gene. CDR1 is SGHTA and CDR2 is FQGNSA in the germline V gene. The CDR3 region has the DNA TGTGCCAGCAGCTTAGGAAGCGGGGGGGCCACGGATACGCAGTATTTT. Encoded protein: CASSLGSGGATDTQYF.

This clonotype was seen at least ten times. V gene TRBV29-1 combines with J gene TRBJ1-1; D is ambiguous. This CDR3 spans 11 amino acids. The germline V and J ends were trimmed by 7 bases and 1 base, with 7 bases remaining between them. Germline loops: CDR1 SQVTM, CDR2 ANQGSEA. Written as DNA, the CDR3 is TGCAGCGCGCAGAAGAACACTGAAGCTTTCTTT. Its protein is CSAQKNTEAFF.

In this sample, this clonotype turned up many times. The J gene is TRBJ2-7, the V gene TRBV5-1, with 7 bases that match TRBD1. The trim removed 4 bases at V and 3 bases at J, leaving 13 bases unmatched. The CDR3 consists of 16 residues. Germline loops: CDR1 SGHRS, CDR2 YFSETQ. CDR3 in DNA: TGCGCCAGCAGCCTGACCCCGACAGGGAATGGCTACGAGCAGTACTTC. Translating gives CASSLTPTGNGYEQYF. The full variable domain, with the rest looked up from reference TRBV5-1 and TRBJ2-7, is KAGVTQTPRYLIKTRGQQVTLSCSPISGHRSVSWYQQTPGQGLQFLFEYFSETQRNKGNFPGRFSGRQFSNSRSEMNVSTLELGDSALYLCASSLTPTGNGYEQYFGPGTRLTVT.

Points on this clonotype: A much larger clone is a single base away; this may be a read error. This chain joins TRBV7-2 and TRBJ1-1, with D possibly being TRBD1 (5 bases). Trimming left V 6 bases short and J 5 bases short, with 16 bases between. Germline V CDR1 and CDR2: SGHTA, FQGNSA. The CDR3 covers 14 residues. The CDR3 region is CASRLSAGRTEAFF. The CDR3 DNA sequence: TGTGCCAGCAGATTATCGGCAGGGAGGACTGAAGCTTTCTTT. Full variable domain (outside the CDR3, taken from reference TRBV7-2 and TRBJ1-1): GAGVSQSPSNKVTEKGKDVELRCDPISGHTALYWYRQSLGQGLEFLIYFQGNSAPDKSGLPSDRFSAERTGGSVSTLTIQRTQQEDSAVYLCASRLSAGRTEAFFGQGTRLTVV.

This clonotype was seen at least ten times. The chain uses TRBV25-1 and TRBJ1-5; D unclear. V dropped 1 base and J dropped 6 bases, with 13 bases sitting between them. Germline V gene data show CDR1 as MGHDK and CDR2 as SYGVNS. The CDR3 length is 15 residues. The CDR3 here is CASSEFWDFSQPQHF. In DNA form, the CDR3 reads TGTGCCAGCAGTGAATTCTGGGATTTCAGTCAGCCCCAGCATTTT.

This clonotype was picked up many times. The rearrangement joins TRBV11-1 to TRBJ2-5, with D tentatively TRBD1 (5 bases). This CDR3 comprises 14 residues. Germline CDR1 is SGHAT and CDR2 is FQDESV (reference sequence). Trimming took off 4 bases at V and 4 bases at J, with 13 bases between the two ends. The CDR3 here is CASSSQVAAETQYF. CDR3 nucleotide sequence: TGTGCCAGCAGCTCACAGGTGGCGGCAGAGACCCAGTACTTC.

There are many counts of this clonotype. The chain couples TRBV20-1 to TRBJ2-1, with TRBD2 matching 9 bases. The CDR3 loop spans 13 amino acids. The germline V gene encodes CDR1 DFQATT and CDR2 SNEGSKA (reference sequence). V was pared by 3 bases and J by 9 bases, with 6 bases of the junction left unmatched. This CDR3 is CSARTGTSSEQFF. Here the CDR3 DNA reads TGCAGTGCTAGGACAGGGACTAGCTCTGAGCAGTTCTTC.

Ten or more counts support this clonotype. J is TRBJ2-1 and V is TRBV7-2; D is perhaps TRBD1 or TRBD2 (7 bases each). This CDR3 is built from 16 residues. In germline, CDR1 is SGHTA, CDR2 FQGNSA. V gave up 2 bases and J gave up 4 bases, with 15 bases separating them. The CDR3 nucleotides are TGTGCCAGCAGCTTACAGGGGGGAGGGGTTTACAATGAGCAGTTCTTC. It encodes CASSLQGGGVYNEQFF.

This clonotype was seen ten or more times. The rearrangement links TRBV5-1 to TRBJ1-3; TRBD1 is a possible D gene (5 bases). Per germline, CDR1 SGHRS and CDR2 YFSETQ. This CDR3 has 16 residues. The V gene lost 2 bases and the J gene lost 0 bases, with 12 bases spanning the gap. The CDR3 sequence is CASSFSGTGSGNTIYF. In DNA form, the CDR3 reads TGCGCCAGCAGCTTTTCAGGGACCGGCTCTGGAAACACCATATATTTT.